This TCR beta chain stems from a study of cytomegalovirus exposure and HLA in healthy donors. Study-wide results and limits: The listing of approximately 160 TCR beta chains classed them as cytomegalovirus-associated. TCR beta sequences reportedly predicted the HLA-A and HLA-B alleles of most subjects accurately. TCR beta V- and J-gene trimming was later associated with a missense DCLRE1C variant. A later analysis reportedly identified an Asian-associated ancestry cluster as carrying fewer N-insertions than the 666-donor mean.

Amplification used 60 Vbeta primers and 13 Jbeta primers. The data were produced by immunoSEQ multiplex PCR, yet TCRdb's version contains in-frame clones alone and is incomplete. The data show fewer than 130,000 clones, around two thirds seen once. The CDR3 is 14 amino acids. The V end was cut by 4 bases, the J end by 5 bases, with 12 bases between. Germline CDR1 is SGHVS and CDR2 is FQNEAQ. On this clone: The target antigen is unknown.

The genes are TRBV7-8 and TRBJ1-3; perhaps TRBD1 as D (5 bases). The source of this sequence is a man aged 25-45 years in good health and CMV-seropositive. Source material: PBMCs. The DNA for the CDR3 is TGTGCCAGCAGCTCTGACCAGGGAAGAAACACCATATATTTT. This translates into CASSSDQGRNTIYF.